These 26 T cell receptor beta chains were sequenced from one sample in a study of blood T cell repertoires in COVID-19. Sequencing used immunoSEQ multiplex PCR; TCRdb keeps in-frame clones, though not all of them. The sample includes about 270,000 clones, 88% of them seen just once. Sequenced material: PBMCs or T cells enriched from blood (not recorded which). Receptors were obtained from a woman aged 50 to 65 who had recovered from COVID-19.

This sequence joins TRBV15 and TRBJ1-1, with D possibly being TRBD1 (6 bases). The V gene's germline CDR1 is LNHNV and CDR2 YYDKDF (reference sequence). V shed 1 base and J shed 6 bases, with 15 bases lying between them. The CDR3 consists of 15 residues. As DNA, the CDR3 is TGTGCCACCAGCAGAGGCCGAACAGGGTGGGCTGAAGCTTTCTTT. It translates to CATSRGRTGWAEAFF.

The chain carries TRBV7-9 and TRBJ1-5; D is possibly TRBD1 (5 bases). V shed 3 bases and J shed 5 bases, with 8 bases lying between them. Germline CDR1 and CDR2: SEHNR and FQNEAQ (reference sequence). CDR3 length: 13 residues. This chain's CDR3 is CASSLGGDQPQHF. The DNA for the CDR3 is TGTGCCAGCAGCTTGGGGGGGGATCAGCCCCAGCATTTT. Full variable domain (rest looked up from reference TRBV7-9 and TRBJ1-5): DTGVSQNPRHKITKRGQNVTFRCDPISEHNRLYWYRQTLGQGPEFLTYFQNEAQLEKSRLLSDRFSAERPKGSFSTLEIQRTEQGDSAMYLCASSLGGDQPQHFGDGTRLSIL.

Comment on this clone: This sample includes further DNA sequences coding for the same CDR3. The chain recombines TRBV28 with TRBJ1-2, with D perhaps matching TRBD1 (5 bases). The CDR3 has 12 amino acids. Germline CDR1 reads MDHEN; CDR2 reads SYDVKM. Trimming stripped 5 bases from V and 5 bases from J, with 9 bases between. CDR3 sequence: CASSLDSYGYTF. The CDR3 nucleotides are TGTGCCAGCAGTCTCGACAGTTATGGCTACACCTTC.

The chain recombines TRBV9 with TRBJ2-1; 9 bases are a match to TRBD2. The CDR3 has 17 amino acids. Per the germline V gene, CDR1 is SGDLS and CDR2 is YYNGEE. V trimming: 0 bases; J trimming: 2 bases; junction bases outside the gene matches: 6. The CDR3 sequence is CASSVEASSGTYNEQFF. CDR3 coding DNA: TGTGCCAGCAGCGTAGAGGCGTCTAGCGGGACCTACAATGAGCAGTTCTTC.

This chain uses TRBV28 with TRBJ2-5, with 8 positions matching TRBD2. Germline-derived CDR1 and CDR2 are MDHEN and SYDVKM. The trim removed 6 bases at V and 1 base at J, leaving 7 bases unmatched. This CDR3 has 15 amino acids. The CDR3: CASSPSGRTQETQYF. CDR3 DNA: TGTGCCAGCAGCCCCAGCGGGAGAACCCAAGAGACCCAGTACTTC.

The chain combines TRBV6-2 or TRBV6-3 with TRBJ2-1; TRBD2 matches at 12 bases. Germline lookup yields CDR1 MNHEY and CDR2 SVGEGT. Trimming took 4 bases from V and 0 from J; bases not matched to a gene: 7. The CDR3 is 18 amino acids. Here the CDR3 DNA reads TGTGCCAGCAGTTCCCGGACTAGCGGGGTAAGCTCCTACAATGAGCAGTTCTTC. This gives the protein CASSSRTSGVSSYNEQFF.

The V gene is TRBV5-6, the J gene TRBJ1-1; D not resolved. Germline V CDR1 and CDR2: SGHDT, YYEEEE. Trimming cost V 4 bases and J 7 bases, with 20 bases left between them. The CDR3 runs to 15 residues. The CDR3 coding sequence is TGTGCCAGCAGCCCGACCTTTGACAAGTCCGATGAAGCTTTCTTT. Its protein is CASSPTFDKSDEAFF.

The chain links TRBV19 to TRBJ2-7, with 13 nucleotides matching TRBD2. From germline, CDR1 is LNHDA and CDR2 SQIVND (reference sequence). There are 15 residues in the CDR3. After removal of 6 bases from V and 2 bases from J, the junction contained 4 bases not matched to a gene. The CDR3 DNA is TGTGCCAGTAGCATACTAGCGGGAGGGCCCTACGAGCAGTACTTC. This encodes CASSILAGGPYEQYF.

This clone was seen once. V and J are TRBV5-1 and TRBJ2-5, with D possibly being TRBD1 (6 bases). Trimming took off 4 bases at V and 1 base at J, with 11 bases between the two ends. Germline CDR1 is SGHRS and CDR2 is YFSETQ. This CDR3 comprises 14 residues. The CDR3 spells CASSIGDTQETQYF. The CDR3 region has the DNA TGCGCCAGCAGCATCGGGGACACCCAAGAGACCCAGTACTTC.

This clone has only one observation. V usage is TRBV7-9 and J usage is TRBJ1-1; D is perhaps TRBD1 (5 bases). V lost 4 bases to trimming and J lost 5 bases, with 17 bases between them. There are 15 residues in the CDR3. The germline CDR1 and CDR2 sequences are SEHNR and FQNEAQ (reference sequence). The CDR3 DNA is TGTGCCAGCAGCTCGGCGGGCTCCGGGGGAACTGAAGCTTTCTTT. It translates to CASSSAGSGGTEAFF.

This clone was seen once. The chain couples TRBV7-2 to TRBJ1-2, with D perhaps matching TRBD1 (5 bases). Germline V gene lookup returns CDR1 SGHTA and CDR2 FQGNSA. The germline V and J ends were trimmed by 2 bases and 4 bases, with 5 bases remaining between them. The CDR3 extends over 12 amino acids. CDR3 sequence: CASSLRGYGYTF. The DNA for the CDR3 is TGTGCCAGCAGCTTAAGGGGCTATGGCTACACCTTC.

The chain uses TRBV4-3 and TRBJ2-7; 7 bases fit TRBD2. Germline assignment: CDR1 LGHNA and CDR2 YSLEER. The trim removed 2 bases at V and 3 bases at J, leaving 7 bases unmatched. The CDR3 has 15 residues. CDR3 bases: TGCGCCAGCAGCCAACTAGCGGACCCTTACTACGAGCAGTACTTC. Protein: CASSQLADPYYEQYF.

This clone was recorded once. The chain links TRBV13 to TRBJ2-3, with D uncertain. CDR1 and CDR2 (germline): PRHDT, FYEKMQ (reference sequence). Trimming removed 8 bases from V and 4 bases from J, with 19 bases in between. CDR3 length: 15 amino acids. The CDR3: CASQLVRQRPDTQYF. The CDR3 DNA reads TGTGCCAGCCAGCTTGTGCGGCAAAGGCCAGATACGCAGTATTTT.

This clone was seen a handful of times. CDR3: CASSLDRAGNTIYF. In DNA, the CDR3 is TGCGCCAGCAGCTTGGACAGGGCTGGAAACACCATATATTTT. The rearrangement joins TRBV5-1 to TRBJ1-3; perhaps TRBD1 as D (6 bases). The germline V gene encodes CDR1 SGHRS and CDR2 YFSETQ. CDR3 size: 14 residues. V was shortened by 0 bases and J by 2 bases, with 6 bases between the two germline ends.

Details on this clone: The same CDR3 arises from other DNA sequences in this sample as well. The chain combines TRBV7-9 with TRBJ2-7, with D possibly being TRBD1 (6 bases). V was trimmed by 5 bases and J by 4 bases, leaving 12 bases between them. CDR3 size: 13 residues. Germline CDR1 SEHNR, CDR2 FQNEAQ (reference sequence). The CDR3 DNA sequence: TGTGCCAGCAGCACCGGGACAACATACGAGCAGTACTTC. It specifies CASSTGTTYEQYF.

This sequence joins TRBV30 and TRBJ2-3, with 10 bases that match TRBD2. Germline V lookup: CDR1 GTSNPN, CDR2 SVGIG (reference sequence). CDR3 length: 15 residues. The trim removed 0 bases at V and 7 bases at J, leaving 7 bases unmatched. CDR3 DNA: TGTGCCTGGAGTGTGAATAGCGGGAGGACTAATACGCAGTATTTT. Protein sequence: CAWSVNSGRTNTQYF.

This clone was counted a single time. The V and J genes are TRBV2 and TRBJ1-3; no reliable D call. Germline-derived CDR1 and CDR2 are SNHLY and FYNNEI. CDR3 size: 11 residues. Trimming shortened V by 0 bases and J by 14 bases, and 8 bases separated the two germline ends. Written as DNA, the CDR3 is TGTGCCAGCAGTGAAGCTTCGGAGTTATATTTT. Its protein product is CASSEASELYF.

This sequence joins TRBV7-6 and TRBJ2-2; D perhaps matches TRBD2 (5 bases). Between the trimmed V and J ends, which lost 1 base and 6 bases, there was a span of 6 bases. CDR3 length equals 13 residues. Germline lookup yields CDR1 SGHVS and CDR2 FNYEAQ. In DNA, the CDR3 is TGTGCCAGCAGCTTAGTACTAGCCGGGGAGCTGTTTTTT. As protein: CASSLVLAGELFF. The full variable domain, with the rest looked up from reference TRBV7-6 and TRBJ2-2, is GAGVSQSPRYKVTKRGQDVALRCDPISGHVSLYWYRQALGQGPEFLTYFNYEAQQDKSGLPNDRFSAERPEGSISTLTIQRTEQRDSAMYRCASSLVLAGELFFGEGSRLTVL.

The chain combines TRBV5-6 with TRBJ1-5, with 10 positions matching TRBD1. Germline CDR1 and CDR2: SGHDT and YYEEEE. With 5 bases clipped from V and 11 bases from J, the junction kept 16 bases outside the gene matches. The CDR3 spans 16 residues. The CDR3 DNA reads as TGTGCCAGCAGTTCCGGGACAGGGGCGACACAGTCCGCCCAGCATTTT. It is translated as CASSSGTGATQSAQHF.

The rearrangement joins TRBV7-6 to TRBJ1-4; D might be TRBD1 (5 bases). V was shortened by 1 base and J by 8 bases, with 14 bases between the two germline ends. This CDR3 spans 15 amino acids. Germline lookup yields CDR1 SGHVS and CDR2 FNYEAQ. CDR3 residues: CASSLGGVEVEKLFF. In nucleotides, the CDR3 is TGTGCCAGCAGCTTAGGGGGGGTCGAAGTGGAAAAACTGTTTTTT.

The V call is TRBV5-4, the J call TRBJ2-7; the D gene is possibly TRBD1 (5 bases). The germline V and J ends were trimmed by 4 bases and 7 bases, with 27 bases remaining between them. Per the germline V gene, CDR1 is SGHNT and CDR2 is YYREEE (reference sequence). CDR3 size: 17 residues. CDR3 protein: CASSIRLSNRRTREQYF. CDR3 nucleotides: TGTGCCAGCAGCATACGTCTTTCGAACAGGCGGACGAGGGAGCAGTACTTC.

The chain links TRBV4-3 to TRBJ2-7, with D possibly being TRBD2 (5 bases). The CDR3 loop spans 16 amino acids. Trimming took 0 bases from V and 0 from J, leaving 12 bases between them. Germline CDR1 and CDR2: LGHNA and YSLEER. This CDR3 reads CASSQDTSGSSYEQYF. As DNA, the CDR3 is TGCGCCAGCAGCCAAGATACCAGCGGAAGCTCCTACGAGCAGTACTTC.

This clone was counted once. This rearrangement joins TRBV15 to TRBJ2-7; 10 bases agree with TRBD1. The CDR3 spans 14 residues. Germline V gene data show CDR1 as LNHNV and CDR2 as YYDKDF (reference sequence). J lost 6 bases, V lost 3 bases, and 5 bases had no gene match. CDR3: CATSRRTGGLEQYF. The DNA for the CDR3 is TGTGCCACCAGCAGGAGGACAGGGGGACTCGAGCAGTACTTC.

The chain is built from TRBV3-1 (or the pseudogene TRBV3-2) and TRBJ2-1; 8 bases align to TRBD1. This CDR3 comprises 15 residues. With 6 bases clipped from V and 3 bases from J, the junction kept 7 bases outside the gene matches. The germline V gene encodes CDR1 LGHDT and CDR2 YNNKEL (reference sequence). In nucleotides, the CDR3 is TGTGCCAGCAGGCGGACAGGGTTTATCTACAATGAGCAGTTCTTC. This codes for CASRRTGFIYNEQFF.

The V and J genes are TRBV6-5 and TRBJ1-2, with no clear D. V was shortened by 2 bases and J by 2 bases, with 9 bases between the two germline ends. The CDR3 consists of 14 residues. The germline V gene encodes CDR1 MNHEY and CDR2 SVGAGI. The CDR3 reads CASSYLGRNYGYTF. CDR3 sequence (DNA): TGTGCCAGCAGTTACCTAGGGAGGAACTATGGCTACACCTTC.

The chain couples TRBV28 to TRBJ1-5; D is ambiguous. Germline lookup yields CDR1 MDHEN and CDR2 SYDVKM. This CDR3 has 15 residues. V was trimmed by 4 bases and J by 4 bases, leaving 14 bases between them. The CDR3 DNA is TGTGCCAGCAGTTCACAGAGACGTCGGAATCAGCCCCAGCATTTT. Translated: CASSSQRRRNQPQHF. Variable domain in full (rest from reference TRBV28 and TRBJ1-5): DVKVTQSSRYLVKRTGEKVFLECVQDMDHENMFWYRQDPGLGLRLIYFSYDVKMKEKGDIPEGYSVSREKKERFSLILESASTNQTSMYLCASSSQRRRNQPQHFGDGTRLSIL.